This TCR beta chain was captured in a study of CD8 T cells in ankylosing spondylitis. Notes on the study in general: Disease-associated clones were reportedly significantly overrepresented in matched ankylosing spondylitis synovial fluid.

Each TCR beta library was made by quantitative 5'-RACE that incorporated molecular barcodes. One entry per CDR3 protein results from TCRdb running MiXCR on the 5' RACE reads. The data contain roughly 150,000 distinct CDR3 sequences, more than 5.5% of them singletons. From germline, CDR1 is KGHSH and CDR2 LQKENI. With 3 bases removed from V and 2 bases from J, the gap between germline ends came to 4 bases. The CDR3 has 12 residues. Comments on this clonotype: Its antigen remains unidentified.

Sequencing input: blood, either unsorted or a sorted T cell fraction (not recorded which). The receptor comes from a female donor with ankylosing spondylitis or in good health (not recorded which). The chain uses TRBV18 and TRBJ1-2; D unresolved. The CDR3: CASSPQNYGYTF. The CDR3 DNA reads TGTGCCAGCTCACCGCAAAACTATGGCTACACCTTC.